What follows are 2 T cell receptor beta chains derived from one specimen sequenced in a study of blood T cells in healthy people across ages. The second PCR ran roughly 7 to 12 cycles with a sample-barcoded 5' primer and J-beta primers. TCRdb re-called the 5' RACE reads with MiXCR, one entry per CDR3 protein. The table shows 550,000 to 600,000 distinct CDR3 sequences, with 27% occurring only once. The sample taken for sequencing was blood. Every receptor here comes from a woman in her seventies in good health.

V gene TRBV7-2 combines with J gene TRBJ2-7; D not certain. CDR1 and CDR2 (germline): SGHTA, FQGNSA. With 3 bases removed from V and 6 bases from J, the gap between germline ends came to 9 bases. The CDR3 runs 12 residues. The CDR3 spells CASSFGVAEQYF. CDR3 bases: TGTGCCAGCAGCTTTGGAGTCGCCGAGCAGTACTTC.

J is TRBJ1-4 and V is TRBV5-1; D gene ambiguous. Looked up from germline, CDR1 is SGHRS and CDR2 is YFSETQ. V dropped 5 bases and J dropped 5 bases, with 22 bases sitting between them. This CDR3 is 17 amino acids long. The CDR3 DNA reads as TGCGCCAGCAGTTCTAAAGGGTCGACTTCTGCGAATGAAAAACTGTTTTTT. It encodes CASSSKGSTSANEKLFF.